This T cell receptor (beta chain) was captured by sequencing in a study of blood T cell repertoires in COVID-19. Germline V gene sequence: CDR1 SEHNR, CDR2 FQNEAQ (reference sequence). This CDR3 has 15 amino acids. V was clipped by 5 bases and J by 3 bases; unmatched bases: 9. Generated by immunoSEQ multiplex PCR, the TCRdb table keeps only in-frame clones and is missing some. Of roughly 250,000 clones in the sample, more than 75% are singletons; the top ten hold about 1.6%. Sequencing input: PBMCs or T cells enriched from blood (not recorded which). The chain links TRBV7-9 to TRBJ2-7, with 8 bases lining up with TRBD1. This sequence originates from a woman in her forties or fifties who had recovered from COVID-19. The DNA of the CDR3 is TGTGCCAGCAGCAGAGGCGGGACAGGAGGCTACGAGCAGTACTTC. This encodes CASSRGGTGGYEQYF.